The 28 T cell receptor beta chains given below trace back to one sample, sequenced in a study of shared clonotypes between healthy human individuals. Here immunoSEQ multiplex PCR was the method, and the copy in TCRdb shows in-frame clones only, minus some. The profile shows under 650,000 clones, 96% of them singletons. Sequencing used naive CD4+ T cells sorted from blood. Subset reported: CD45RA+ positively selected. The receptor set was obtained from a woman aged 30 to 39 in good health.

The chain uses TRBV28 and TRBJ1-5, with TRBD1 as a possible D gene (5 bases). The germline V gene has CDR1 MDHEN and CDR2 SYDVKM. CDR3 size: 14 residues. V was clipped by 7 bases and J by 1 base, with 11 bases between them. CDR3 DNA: TGTGCCAGCACCGATCGGACAAGCAATCAGCCCCAGCATTTT. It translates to CASTDRTSNQPQHF.

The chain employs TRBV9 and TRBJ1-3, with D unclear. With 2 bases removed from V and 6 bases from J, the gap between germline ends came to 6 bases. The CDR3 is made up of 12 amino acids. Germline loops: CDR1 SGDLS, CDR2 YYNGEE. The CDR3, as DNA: TGTGCCAGCAGCGTGGGTGTAAACACCATATATTTT. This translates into CASSVGVNTIYF.

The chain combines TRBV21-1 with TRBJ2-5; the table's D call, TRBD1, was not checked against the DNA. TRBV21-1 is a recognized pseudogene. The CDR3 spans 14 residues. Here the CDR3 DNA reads TGTGCCAGCAGCAGACAGGGGGCAAAAGAGACCCAGTACTTC. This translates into CASSRQGAKETQYF.

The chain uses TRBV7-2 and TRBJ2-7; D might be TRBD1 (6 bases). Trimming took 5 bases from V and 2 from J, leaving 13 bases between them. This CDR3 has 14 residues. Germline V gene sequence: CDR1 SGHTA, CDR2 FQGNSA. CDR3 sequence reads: CASSVARTAYEQYF. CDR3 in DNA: TGTGCCAGCAGCGTGGCTAGGACAGCCTACGAGCAGTACTTC.

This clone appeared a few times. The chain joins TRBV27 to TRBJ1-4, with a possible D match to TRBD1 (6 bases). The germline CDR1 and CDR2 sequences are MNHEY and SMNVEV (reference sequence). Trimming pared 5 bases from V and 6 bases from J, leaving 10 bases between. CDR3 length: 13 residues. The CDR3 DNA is TGTGCCAGCAGTAAACAGGGTGATGAAAAACTGTTTTTT. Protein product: CASSKQGDEKLFF.

The CDR3 reads CASSYGFLGANNEQFF. For the CDR3, the DNA is TGTGCCAGCAGTTACGGCTTTCTGGGGGCAAACAATGAGCAGTTCTTC. This chain uses TRBV6-5 with TRBJ2-1; tentatively, D is TRBD1 (6 bases). The germline V and J ends were trimmed by 2 bases and 5 bases, with 16 bases remaining between them. Germline CDR1 reads MNHEY; CDR2 reads SVGAGI. The CDR3 has 16 residues.

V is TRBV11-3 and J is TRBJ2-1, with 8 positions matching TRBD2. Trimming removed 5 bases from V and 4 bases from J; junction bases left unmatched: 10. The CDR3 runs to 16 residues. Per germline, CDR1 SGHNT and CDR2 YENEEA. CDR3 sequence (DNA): TGTGCCAGCAGCCCCAGGACTAGCAGCTATTACAATGAGCAGTTCTTC. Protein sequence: CASSPRTSSYYNEQFF.

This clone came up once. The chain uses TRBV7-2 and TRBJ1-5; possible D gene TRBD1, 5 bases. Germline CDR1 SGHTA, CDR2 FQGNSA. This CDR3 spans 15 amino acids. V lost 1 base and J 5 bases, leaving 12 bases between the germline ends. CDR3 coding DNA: TGTGCCAGCAGCTTAGTGGGGACGGAAGATCAGCCCCAGCATTTT. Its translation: CASSLVGTEDQPQHF.

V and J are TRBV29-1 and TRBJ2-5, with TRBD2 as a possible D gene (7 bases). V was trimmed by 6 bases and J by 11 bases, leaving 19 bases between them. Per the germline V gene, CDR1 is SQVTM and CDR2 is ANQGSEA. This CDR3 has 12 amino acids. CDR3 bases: TGCAGCGTGGCGAAAGGGGGGGGTGAGCAGTACTTC. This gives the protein CSVAKGGGEQYF.

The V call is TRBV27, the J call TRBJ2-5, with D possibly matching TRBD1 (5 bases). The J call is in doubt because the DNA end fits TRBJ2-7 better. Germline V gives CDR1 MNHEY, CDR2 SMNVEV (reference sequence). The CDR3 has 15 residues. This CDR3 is CASSSSRASSYEQYF. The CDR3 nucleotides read TGTGCCAGCAGTTCTTCCAGGGCGTCGTCCTACGAGCAGTACTTC.

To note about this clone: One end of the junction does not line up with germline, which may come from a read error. Here the CDR3 reads CASSLTTSGSPLF. CDR3 nucleotides: TGTGCCAGCAGCCTTACCACTAGCGGGAGCCCCCTCTTC. The chain employs TRBV7-9 and TRBJ2-1; 11 bases agree with TRBD2. Germline-derived CDR1 and CDR2 are SEHNR and FQNEAQ (reference sequence). The CDR3 length is 13 residues.

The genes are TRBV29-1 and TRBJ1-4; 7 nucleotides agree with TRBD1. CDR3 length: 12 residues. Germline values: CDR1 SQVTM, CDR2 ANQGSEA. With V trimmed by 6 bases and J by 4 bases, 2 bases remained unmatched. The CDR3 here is CSVGQDNEKLFF. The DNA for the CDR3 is TGCAGCGTCGGACAGGATAATGAAAAACTGTTTTTT.

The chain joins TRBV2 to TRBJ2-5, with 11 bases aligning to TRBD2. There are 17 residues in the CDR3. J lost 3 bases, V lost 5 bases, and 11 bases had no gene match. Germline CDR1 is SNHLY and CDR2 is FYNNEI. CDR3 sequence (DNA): TGTGCCAGCAGTCCTACTAGCGGGAGCTCCTTAAAAGAGACCCAGTACTTC. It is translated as CASSPTSGSSLKETQYF.

The CDR3: CASSQIYSEFKDYGYTF. CDR3 in DNA: TGTGCCAGCAGCCAAATTTACTCGGAGTTTAAGGACTATGGCTACACCTTC. The chain links TRBV4-2 to TRBJ1-2; D is unclear. V dropped 2 bases and J dropped 3 bases, with 19 bases sitting between them. CDR3 length equals 17 residues. Germline CDR1 and CDR2: LGHNA and YNFKEQ.

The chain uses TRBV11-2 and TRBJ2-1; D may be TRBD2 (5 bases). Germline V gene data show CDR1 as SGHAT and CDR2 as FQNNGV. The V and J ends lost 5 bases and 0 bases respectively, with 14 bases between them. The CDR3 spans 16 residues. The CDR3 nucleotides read TGTGCCAGCAGCCCGATAGGCGGGTTCTCCTACAATGAGCAGTTCTTC. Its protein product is CASSPIGGFSYNEQFF. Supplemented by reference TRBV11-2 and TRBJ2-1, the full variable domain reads EAGVAQSPRYKIIEKRQSVAFWCNPISGHATLYWYQQILGQGPKLLIQFQNNGVVDDSQLPKDRFSAERLKGVDSTLKIQPAKLEDSAVYLCASSPIGGFSYNEQFFGPGTRLTVL.

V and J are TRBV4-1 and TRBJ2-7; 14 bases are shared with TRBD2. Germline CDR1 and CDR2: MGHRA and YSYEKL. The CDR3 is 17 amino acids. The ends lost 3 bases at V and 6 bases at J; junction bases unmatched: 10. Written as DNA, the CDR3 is TGCGCCAGCAGCCACGGGATCGGACTAGCGGGAGGTCTCGAGCAGTACTTC. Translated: CASSHGIGLAGGLEQYF.

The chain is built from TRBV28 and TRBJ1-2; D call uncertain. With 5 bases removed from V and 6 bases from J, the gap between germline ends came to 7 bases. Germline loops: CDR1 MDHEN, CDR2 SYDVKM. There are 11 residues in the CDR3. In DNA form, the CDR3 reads TGTGCCAGCAGTCCCCGGGATGGCTACACCTTC. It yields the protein CASSPRDGYTF.

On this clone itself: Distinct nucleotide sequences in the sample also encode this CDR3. The CDR3 loop is CASSYRGELFF. The CDR3 DNA reads TGTGCCAGCAGTTACCGCGGTGAGCTGTTTTTT. The chain is built from TRBV6-5 and TRBJ2-2; the D is unclear. Germline-derived CDR1 and CDR2 are MNHEY and SVGAGI. The CDR3 contains 11 residues. The V end was cut by 2 bases, the J end by 11 bases, with 6 bases between.

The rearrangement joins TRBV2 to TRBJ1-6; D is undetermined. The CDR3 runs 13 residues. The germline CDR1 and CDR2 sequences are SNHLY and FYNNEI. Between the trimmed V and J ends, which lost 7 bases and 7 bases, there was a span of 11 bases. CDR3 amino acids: CASKAEGNSPLHF. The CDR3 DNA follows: TGTGCCAGCAAAGCTGAGGGAAATTCACCCCTCCACTTT.

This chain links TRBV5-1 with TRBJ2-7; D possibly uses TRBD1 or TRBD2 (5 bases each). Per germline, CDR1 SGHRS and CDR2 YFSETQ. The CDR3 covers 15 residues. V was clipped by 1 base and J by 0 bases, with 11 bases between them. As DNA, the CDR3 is TGCGCCAGCAGCTTGTATCCAGGGAGCTCCTACGAGCAGTACTTC. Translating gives CASSLYPGSSYEQYF. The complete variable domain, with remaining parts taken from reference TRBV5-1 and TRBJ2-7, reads KAGVTQTPRYLIKTRGQQVTLSCSPISGHRSVSWYQQTPGQGLQFLFEYFSETQRNKGNFPGRFSGRQFSNSRSEMNVSTLELGDSALYLCASSLYPGSSYEQYFGPGTRLTVT.

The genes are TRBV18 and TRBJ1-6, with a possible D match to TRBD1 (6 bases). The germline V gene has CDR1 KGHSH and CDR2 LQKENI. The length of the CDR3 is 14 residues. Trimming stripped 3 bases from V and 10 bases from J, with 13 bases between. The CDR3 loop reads CASSPEGGRSPLHF. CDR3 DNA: TGTGCCAGCTCACCGGAAGGGGGAAGGTCACCCCTCCACTTT.

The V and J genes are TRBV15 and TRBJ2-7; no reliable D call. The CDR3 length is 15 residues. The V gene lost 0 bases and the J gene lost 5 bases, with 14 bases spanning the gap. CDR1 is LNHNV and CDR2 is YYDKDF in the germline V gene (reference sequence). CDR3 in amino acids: CATSRDSRGTNEQYF. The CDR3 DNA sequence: TGTGCCACCAGCAGAGATTCTCGCGGAACGAACGAGCAGTACTTC.

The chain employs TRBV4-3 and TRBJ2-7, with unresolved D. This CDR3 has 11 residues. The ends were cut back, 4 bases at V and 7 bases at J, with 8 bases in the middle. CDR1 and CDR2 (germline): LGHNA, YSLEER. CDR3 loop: CASSRAGEQYF. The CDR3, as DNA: TGCGCCAGCAGCCGGGCAGGAGAGCAGTACTTC.

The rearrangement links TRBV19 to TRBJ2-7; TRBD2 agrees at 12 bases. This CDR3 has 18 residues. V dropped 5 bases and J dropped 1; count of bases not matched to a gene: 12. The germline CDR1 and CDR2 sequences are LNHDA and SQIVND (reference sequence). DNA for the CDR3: TGTGCCAGTAGTCCACGTGCTCTAGCGGGAGGGCCTTCCTACGAGCAGTACTTC. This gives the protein CASSPRALAGGPSYEQYF. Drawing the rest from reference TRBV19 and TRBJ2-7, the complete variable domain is DGGITQSPKYLFRKEGQNVTLSCEQNLNHDAMYWYRQDPGQGLRLIYYSQIVNDFQKGDIAEGYSVSREKKESFPLTVTSAQKNPTAFYLCASSPRALAGGPSYEQYFGPGTRLTVT.

CDR3 nucleotide sequence: TGTGCCAGCAGCTACCTCCTTCCCGGGCCGGAAAAACTGTTTTTT. Residues: CASSYLLPGPEKLFF. This chain uses TRBV7-9 with TRBJ1-4; no firm D call. V shed 4 bases and J shed 8 bases, with 17 bases lying between them. Per the germline V gene, CDR1 is SEHNR and CDR2 is FQNEAQ (reference sequence). The CDR3 runs to 15 residues. The variable domain in full, completed from reference TRBV7-9 and TRBJ1-4, reads DTGVSQNPRHKITKRGQNVTFRCDPISEHNRLYWYRQTLGQGPEFLTYFQNEAQLEKSRLLSDRFSAERPKGSFSTLEIQRTEQGDSAMYLCASSYLLPGPEKLFFGSGTQLSVL.

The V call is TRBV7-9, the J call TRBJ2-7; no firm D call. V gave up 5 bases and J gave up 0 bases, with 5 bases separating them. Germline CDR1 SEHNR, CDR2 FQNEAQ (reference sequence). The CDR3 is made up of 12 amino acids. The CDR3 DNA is TGTGCCAGCAGCCATTACTCCTACGAGCAGTACTTC. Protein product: CASSHYSYEQYF.

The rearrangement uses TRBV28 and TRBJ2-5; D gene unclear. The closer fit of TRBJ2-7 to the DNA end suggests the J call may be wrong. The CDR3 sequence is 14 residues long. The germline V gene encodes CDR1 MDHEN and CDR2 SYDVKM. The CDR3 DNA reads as TGTGCCAGCAGTTTACCCGGCAGTCCCTACGAGCAGTACTTC. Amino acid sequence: CASSLPGSPYEQYF.

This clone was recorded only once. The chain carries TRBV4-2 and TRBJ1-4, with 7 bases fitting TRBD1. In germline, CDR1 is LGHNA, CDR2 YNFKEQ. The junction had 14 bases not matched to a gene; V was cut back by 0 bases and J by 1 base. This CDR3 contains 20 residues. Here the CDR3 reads CASSQDWGGGRGGTNEKLFF. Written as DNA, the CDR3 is TGTGCCAGCAGCCAAGATTGGGGAGGGGGCAGGGGAGGAACTAATGAAAAACTGTTTTTT.